A selection of T cell receptor beta chains follows, all from one sample in a study of CXCR3-negative and CXCR3-positive naive CD8 T cells. With the 5' RACE reads reprocessed, TCRdb shows one record per CDR3 protein and no DNA. The ten most abundant clones cover around 0.45% of a sample with around 56,000 distinct CDR3 sequences. The sequencing sample was made of naive CXCR3- CD8+ T cells from blood. These receptors came from a human donor in good health. Some clones in this sample may be carry-over from other donors' samples. The CDR3 runs from the conserved cysteine through the conserved F or W. Expanded clones are given a class, and other clones once, few, many or no size at all.

V gene	clone size	J gene	CDR3 protein
TRBV7-9	NA	TRBJ2-7	CASSPEGFYEQYF
TRBV11-2	NA	TRBJ1-1	CASSQLRNTEAFF
TRBV20-1	NA	TRBJ2-7	CSARDRGPAYEQYF
TRBV29-1	NA	TRBJ1-1	CSVDMADNTEAFF
TRBV11-2	NA	TRBJ2-1	CAIPGRGGFIGNEQFF
TRBV5-1	NA	TRBJ2-1	CASSTSSVGEQFF
TRBV7-3	NA	TRBJ2-1	CASSPTSYGEQFF
TRBV11-2	NA	TRBJ1-1	CASSRGTTEAFF
TRBV7-8	NA	TRBJ1-2	CAIMGVAGYTF
TRBV20-1	NA	TRBJ1-1	CSARLGGPEAFF
TRBV19	NA	TRBJ2-1	CASSIGDGIYNEQFF
TRBV10-3	NA	TRBJ2-1	CAISETQGAGHNEQFF
TRBV9	NA	TRBJ1-2	CASSVDDRVGGYTF
TRBV4-3	NA	TRBJ2-5	CASSQDWRSLETQYF
TRBV6-2/TRBV6-3	NA	TRBJ2-7	CASSYSSSYEQYF
TRBV29-1	NA	TRBJ2-3	CSVGLPNTDTQYF
TRBV9	NA	TRBJ2-1	CASSGGVPEQFF
TRBV15	NA	TRBJ1-5	CATSRGVGQPQHF
TRBV7-3	NA	TRBJ2-6	CASSLFRGGANVLTF
TRBV29-1	NA	TRBJ2-1	CSATGVWQSSYNEQFF
TRBV6-2/TRBV6-3	NA	TRBJ2-3	CASSYGTRDRGAFYTQYF
TRBV7-6	NA	TRBJ2-1	CASSSRDRKNEQFF
TRBV4-2	NA	TRBJ2-7	CASSQERSGHSYEQYF
TRBV11-2	NA	TRBJ2-2	CASSLGFGQGNTGELFF
TRBV4-3	NA	TRBJ1-2	CASSVGPRGNYGYTF
TRBV12-3/TRBV12-4	NA	TRBJ2-7	CASSSPGTAYEQYF
TRBV6-6	NA	TRBJ2-7	CASRSGTQNYEQYF
TRBV7-3	NA	TRBJ2-7	CASSISREAYEQYF
TRBV20-1	NA	TRBJ2-1	CSARLEVGGRVNEQFF
TRBV6-5	NA	TRBJ2-5	CASSYGESRTQYF
TRBV7-2	NA	TRBJ2-5	CASSDSGGKETQYF
TRBV29-1	medium-sized	TRBJ2-2	CSVPRSGVTGELFF
TRBV20-1	NA	TRBJ2-1	CSARTSESSYNEQFF
TRBV7-9	NA	TRBJ1-1	CASSPTTRANTEAFF
TRBV28	NA	TRBJ2-2	CASSLFPGTETGELFF
TRBV7-2	NA	TRBJ2-7	CASVAFGAYEQYF
TRBV18	NA	TRBJ2-7	CASSSRDRGTYEQYF
TRBV4-3	NA	TRBJ2-4	CASSQGLLRDIQYF
TRBV11-2	NA	TRBJ2-5	CASSSIGRIQETQYF
TRBV6-2/TRBV6-3	NA	TRBJ2-3	CASSWGDTQYF
TRBV2	NA	TRBJ2-2	CASRFDNPGELFF
TRBV20-1	NA	TRBJ1-2	CSAPGTGVTYGYTF
TRBV7-2	NA	TRBJ1-2	CASSLGQGPFFYGYTF
TRBV29-1	NA	TRBJ2-7	CSVVEKGYEQYF
TRBV27	NA	TRBJ1-3	CASRGAYSGNTIYF
TRBV7-2	NA	TRBJ2-3	CASSSVAGDPTDRTTDTQYF
TRBV12-3/TRBV12-4	NA	TRBJ2-3	CASIQWGLAGGTDTQYF
TRBV4-3	NA	TRBJ2-1	CASSQLDGAGNEQFF
TRBV5-1	NA	TRBJ1-1	CASSLGPGQNTEAFF
TRBV7-2	NA	TRBJ2-3	CASSFPSIAGDPSTDTQYF
TRBV7-6	NA	TRBJ2-7	CASSPGTSVSTLEYEQYF
TRBV28	NA	TRBJ2-5	CASRSNMETQYF
TRBV29-1	NA	TRBJ2-7	CSVDRQGNIYEQYF
TRBV3-1	medium-sized	TRBJ2-7	CASSQDYTGGGSYEQYF
TRBV6-2/TRBV6-3	NA	TRBJ2-2	CASSYSDRGHDTGELFF
TRBV6-2/TRBV6-3	NA	TRBJ2-2	CASSTPYGQRNTGELFF
TRBV7-9	NA	TRBJ2-5	CASSPRPLGLQETQYF